The text below deals with one T cell receptor beta chain. Its matching antigen is unknown. This sample is part of a study of T cell repertoires in cytomegalovirus infection. Study-level background: In public TCR beta signatures, there were indications of both CMV infection and matching HLA type.

Findings and limits, study-wide: Predominance within the ex vivo response was attributable to HLA-C-restricted CMV-specific TCR beta clonotypes. Accumulated public TCR beta family frequency recognized individuals carrying CMV together with the relevant HLA.

TCRdb fed the reads into MiXCR, producing one record per CDR3 protein. Of fewer than 900,000 distinct CDR3 sequences listed, 29% are singletons. Deletions cut 6 bases from V and 6 bases from J, with 15 bases between. Germline assignment: CDR1 MDHEN and CDR2 SYDVKM. This CDR3 is built from 15 residues. The TCR sequence derives from a human donor in good health (CMV status not recorded). Some clones in this sample may be carry-over from other donors' samples. This chain joins TRBV28 and TRBJ1-6; no firm D call. The sequenced sample was cultured CD8+ T cells from PBMCs, obtained from culture after CMV antigen stimulation. CDR3 bases: TGTGCCAGCAGCACCCCGCGGGTATCTAATTCACCCCTCCACTTT. The encoded protein is CASSTPRVSNSPLHF.